This TCR beta chain was found in a study of blood T cell repertoires in COVID-19. Overall study context: Samples of COVID-19 (acute and convalescent) were obtained from the United States, Italy and Spain. PBMCs, B-cell-depleted T cells, or T cells were the source of the cDNA or gDNA that made up the material.

CDR1 LGHDT and CDR2 YNNKEL come from the germline V gene (reference sequence). V was clipped by 4 bases and J by 3 bases, with 7 bases between them. This CDR3 has 12 residues. Here immunoSEQ multiplex PCR was the method, and the copy in TCRdb shows in-frame clones only, minus some. This sample has some 61,000 clones, with 86% found just once. The sequenced sample was peripheral blood. V gene TRBV3-1 (or the pseudogene TRBV3-2) combines with J gene TRBJ2-7; possible D gene TRBD1, 5 bases. The source of this sequence is a young man with acute or convalescent COVID-19. In DNA, the CDR3 is TGTGCCAGCAGCCGGGGCAACTACGAGCAGTACTTC. This encodes CASSRGNYEQYF.